This TCR beta chain was obtained from a study of prognosis after radiotherapy for stage I lung cancer (TCRdb year 2021). Notes on the research overall: Between April 2018 and January 2019, around 19 stage I NSCLC patients were enrolled in Nanjing, China. A total of roughly 38 blood samples from approximately 19 patients were sequenced, with one sample obtained before and one obtained after SBRT for each patient. After SBRT, distant metastases developed in four of the 19 patients at a median of about seven months, while the remaining 15 patients had no significant progression. All patients were regarded as medically inoperable, because of comorbidities in about a dozen patients and refusal of surgery in several patients. A few patients had oligometastatic NSCLC after their primary tumor was surgically resected, and roughly 15 patients had newly diagnosed primary stage I lung tumors. About a dozen patients had adenocarcinoma and over five had squamous cell carcinoma as the tumor histology. Peripheral blood TCR beta repertoires were profiled in stage I NSCLC patients before and after stereotactic body radiotherapy, and the study then linked these repertoires to distant failure. SBRT was given in 3 to 5 fractions with a biologically effective dose of at least 100 Gy, using image-guided IMRT or VMAT. Ages in the cohort of about a dozen men and about 6 women ranged from roughly 53 to 84 years, with a median of 74. In every patient, SBRT was given without any concurrent therapy.

All patients had node-negative disease on CT and PET/CT, and none had a history of other malignancies or prior chemotherapy or radiotherapy. At each of the two time points, six milliliters of peripheral venous blood were collected into EDTA tubes. PBMCs were isolated by Ficoll-Paque Plus density-gradient centrifugation. Samples were stored at -80°C immediately after collection until analysis. This clonotype has at least ten counts. The clone's antigen remains unknown. The sample holds no much larger clone one base away, and base qualities are not on file. From the germline V gene (reference sequence), CDR1 is MNHEY and CDR2 is SMNVEV. The CDR3 starts with the cysteine, ends with the phenylalanine, and has 16 residues. Of the read, only the CDR3 DNA is kept; its 48 bases are in frame from base 1. Compared with germline, V lacks 5 bases and J lacks 4 bases; bases without a gene match: 12. General study outcomes and caveats: Post-SBRT Shannon entropy and its change from baseline were lower in patients who developed distant metastases; baseline Shannon entropy was not associated with metastases. The study was limited by the small cohort and short follow-up, and independent validation of the study findings is required. No adjustment for multiple comparisons was applied to any of the reported P values. After SBRT, the count of unique TCR clones dropped from a median of approximately 11,000 beforehand to about 7,000 afterward (Wilcoxon paired P=0.011). TRBV and TRBJ usage frequencies reportedly differed by metastasis status, in two V genes at baseline and in about 10 V and two J genes after SBRT. Tumor specificity of expanded TCR clones was not determined.

The TCR beta CDR3 region was amplified from genomic DNA by two rounds of multiplex PCR. In the first PCR round, primers specific to each TRBV and TRBJ gene were used, and the primer sequences were filed in Chinese patent CN105087789A. Universal primers were used in the second round of PCR. The Roche High Pure PCR Template Preparation Kit was used to extract genomic DNA from frozen PBMCs. The libraries underwent paired-end sequencing with 151 bp reads on an Illumina HiSeq 3000. The authors processed their data as follows. CutAdapt was used to discard raw reads that did not contain the multiplex PCR primer sequences. High-quality paired reads were merged into contigs with PEAR. TRB V, D and J gene segments were assigned to each contig with MiXCR by alignment to reference sequences. To remove sequencing errors, CDR3 sequences were clustered according to base quality and sequence similarity. Shannon entropy normalized by the natural log of productive TCR sequence number was used as the measure of diversity. Clonality was computed as one minus the ratio of Shannon entropy to the natural log of the number of unique clonotypes. Using the Youden index from ROC curves, the researchers picked the repertoire-metric cut-offs for progression-free survival, and all analyses were carried out in R 3.5.3. TCRdb passed the public sequencing reads through fastp at Q25 and MiXCR, retaining productive beta sequences. For every CDR3 protein sequence, its rows merge into one entry that carries the most common genes and DNA. The V and J calls were not made by the authors but by TCRdb's processing. Here the sample has 51,000 or so distinct CDR3 sequences; about 35% occur a single time. Just under 9.5% of the sample is taken by the ten largest.

This chain is built from TRBV27 and TRBJ1-2; 8 of the junction bases match TRBD1. This clonotype originated in a donor over 45 with non-small cell lung cancer. Sequenced material: PBMCs, taken before or after stereotactic body radiation therapy (not recorded which). The CDR3 has the sequence CASSLNQGAYLYGYTF. The DNA is TGTGCCAGCAGTCTCAACCAGGGGGCCTATCTCTATGGCTACACCTTC.